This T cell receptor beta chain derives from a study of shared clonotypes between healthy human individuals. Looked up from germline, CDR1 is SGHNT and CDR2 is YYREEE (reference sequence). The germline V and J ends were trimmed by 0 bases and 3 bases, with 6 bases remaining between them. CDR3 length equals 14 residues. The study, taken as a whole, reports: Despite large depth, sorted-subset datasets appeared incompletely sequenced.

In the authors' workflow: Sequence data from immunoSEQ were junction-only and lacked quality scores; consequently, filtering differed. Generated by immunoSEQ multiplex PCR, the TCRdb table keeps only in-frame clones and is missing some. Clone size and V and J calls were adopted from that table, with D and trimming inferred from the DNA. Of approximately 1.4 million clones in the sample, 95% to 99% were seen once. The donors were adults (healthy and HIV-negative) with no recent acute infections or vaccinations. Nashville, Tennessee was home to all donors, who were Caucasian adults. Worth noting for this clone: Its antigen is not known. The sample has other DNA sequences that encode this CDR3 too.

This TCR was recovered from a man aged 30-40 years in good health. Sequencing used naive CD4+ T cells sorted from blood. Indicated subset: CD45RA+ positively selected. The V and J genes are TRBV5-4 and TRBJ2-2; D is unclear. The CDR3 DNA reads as TGTGCCAGCAGCTTGGTCTTGGACACCGGGGAGCTGTTTTTT. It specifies CASSLVLDTGELFF.